The T cell receptor beta chain under discussion was sequenced for a study of T cell responses to AZD1222 COVID-19 vaccine. Germline V gene lookup returns CDR1 SQVTM and CDR2 ANQGSEA. The CDR3 consists of 14 residues. The ends were cut back, 3 bases at V and 0 bases at J, with 9 bases in the middle. Data came from immunoSEQ multiplex PCR; TCRdb stores just in-frame clones and leaves some out. The sample records around 63,000 clones, less than 90% being singletons. This clone occurred once. Its cognate antigen is unknown. Findings and caveats of the study: Along spike, vaccine-associated CD4 TCRs were found throughout, with dominance at 160-218 and 743-854. Spike-specific TCR breadth and depth rose after two AZD1222 doses.

Material: peripheral blood, obtained on day 0 of AZD1222 vaccination. The genes are TRBV29-1 and TRBJ2-1; D unclear. The receptor comes from an adult in good health. The CDR3 is CSVETASSYNEQFF. The CDR3 DNA sequence: TGCAGCGTTGAGACGGCGAGCTCCTACAATGAGCAGTTCTTC.